Below are 17 T cell receptor beta chains sequenced from a single sample in a study of T cells in Graves' hyperthyroidism and ophthalmopathy (dated by TCRdb to the late 2010s). Library method: multiplex PCR. The sequencing machine was an Illumina HiSeq 2000. The TCR beta CDR3 regions were amplified from the RNA transcripts. A first-round RT-PCR of the TCR CDR3 used the HTBI primer set with the Qiagen OneStep RT-PCR kit. In-frame beta chains were kept once TCRdb had trimmed the public reads at Q25 with fastp and called clones with MiXCR. For every CDR3 protein sequence, its rows merge into one entry that carries the most common genes and DNA. A total of 350,000 to 500,000 distinct CDR3 sequences appear in this sample, roughly 15% of them only once. The ten largest clones take up around 5.3% of the sample. What was sequenced was blood. All receptors come from a woman younger than 30 with Graves' hyperthyroidism.

The V and J genes are TRBV28 and TRBJ1-1; 8 bases fit TRBD1. V dropped 6 bases and J dropped 2; count of bases not matched to a gene: 11. The CDR3 spans 16 residues. Germline V gene sequence: CDR1 MDHEN, CDR2 SYDVKM. The CDR3 DNA reads TGTGCCAGCAGGACGACAGGGGACGGGGTAAACACTGAAGCTTTCTTT. This codes for CASRTTGDGVNTEAFF.

The genes are TRBV28 and TRBJ1-4; 10 bases align to TRBD1. The CDR3 sequence is 14 residues long. Germline V gene data show CDR1 as MDHEN and CDR2 as SYDVKM. The V and J ends lost 6 bases and 3 bases, in that order; junction bases with no gene match: 1. The CDR3 sequence is CASRGQGSNEKLFF. CDR3 DNA: TGTGCCAGCAGGGGACAGGGGTCTAATGAAAAACTGTTTTTT.

At least ten counts were recorded for this clonotype. The chain is built from TRBV28 and TRBJ1-5, with TRBD1 matching over 9 bases. Looked up from germline, CDR1 is MDHEN and CDR2 is SYDVKM. The CDR3 consists of 15 residues. J lost 4 bases, V lost 4 bases, and 5 bases had no gene match. CDR3 nucleotides: TGTGCCAGCAGTTGGAGACAGGGGGAGAATCAGCCCCAGCATTTT. Residues: CASSWRQGENQPQHF.

This clonotype was counted at least ten times. The rearrangement links TRBV12-3 or TRBV12-4 to TRBJ1-5; D is unresolved. The CDR3 spans 12 residues. Trimming cost V 3 bases and J 10 bases, with 10 bases left between them. The CDR3 spells CASSFSRGPQHF. In DNA, the CDR3 is TGTGCCAGCAGTTTTAGTCGCGGACCCCAGCATTTT.

This clonotype was seen at least ten times. V and J are TRBV10-3 and TRBJ1-1; D may be TRBD1 (5 bases). With 6 bases removed from V and 0 bases from J, the gap between germline ends came to 11 bases. Germline V CDR1 and CDR2: ENHRY, SYGVKD. The CDR3 runs to 14 residues. In DNA form, the CDR3 reads TGTGCCATCAGCGACAGACGGTTGAACACTGAAGCTTTCTTT. It yields the protein CAISDRRLNTEAFF.

This clonotype was seen a single time. A read error may explain this, as a much larger clone is one base away. This sequence joins TRBV2 and TRBJ1-2, with 7 nucleotides matching TRBD1. The CDR3 spans 13 residues. Germline-derived CDR1 and CDR2 are SNHLY and FYNNEI. The CDR3 bases are TGTGACAGCAGTCGGGACAGCAGTTATGGCTACACCTTC. Encoded protein: CDSSRDSSYGYTF.

The rearrangement uses TRBV7-8 and TRBJ1-5, with 11 bases lining up with TRBD1. This CDR3 has 17 residues. Germline CDR1 and CDR2: SGHVS and FQNEAQ. V was pared by 3 bases and J by 3 bases, with 7 bases of the junction left unmatched. The CDR3 is CASSFSRTGGPNQPQHF. DNA for the CDR3: TGTGCCAGCAGCTTTTCCAGGACAGGGGGCCCCAATCAGCCCCAGCATTTT.

Turning to this clonotype: A clone one base away is much larger, so this may be a read error. The V gene is TRBV28, the J gene TRBJ2-3; 11 bases align to TRBD2. CDR1 MDHEN and CDR2 SYDVKM come from the germline V gene. Trimming removed 7 bases from V and 4 bases from J; junction bases left unmatched: 13. The CDR3 has 17 residues. CDR3 protein: CASNLRKLAGGSDTQYF. The CDR3 DNA reads TGTGCCAGCAATCTACGGAAGCTAGCGGGAGGCTCAGATACGCAGTATTTT.

This clonotype was recorded many times. This chain uses TRBV20-1 with TRBJ2-7; 8 nucleotides line up with TRBD2. The germline CDR1 and CDR2 sequences are DFQATT and SNEGSKA (reference sequence). CDR3 length equals 14 residues. Trimming took 5 bases from V and 7 from J; bases not matched to a gene: 13. CDR3 in DNA: TGCAGTGCTGCGCGGGGAGGAGCGGGGGTAGAGCAGTACTTC. Its translation: CSAARGGAGVEQYF.

This clonotype has ten or more counts. The chain links TRBV7-8 to TRBJ2-2; D is ambiguous. CDR1 SGHVS and CDR2 FQNEAQ come from the germline V gene. The CDR3 length is 15 residues. Trimming took off 1 base at V and 7 bases at J, with 13 bases between the two ends. The CDR3 sequence is CASSLGSRDIGELFF. CDR3 DNA sequence: TGTGCCAGCAGCTTAGGTTCGCGTGACATCGGGGAGCTGTTTTTT.

This clonotype came up many times. The chain couples TRBV2 to TRBJ1-1; D might be TRBD1 (5 bases). This CDR3 is built from 13 residues. Germline V CDR1 and CDR2: SNHLY, FYNNEI. The V end was cut by 0 bases, the J end by 6 bases, with 8 bases between. The CDR3 DNA sequence: TGTGCCAGCAGTGAAGCGACAGTCCCTGAAGCTTTCTTT. Protein sequence: CASSEATVPEAFF.

Ten or more counts support this clonotype. The chain links TRBV28 to TRBJ2-6; D gene uncertain. The CDR3 loop spans 18 amino acids. V was trimmed by 6 bases and J by 0 bases, leaving 18 bases between them. Germline lookup yields CDR1 MDHEN and CDR2 SYDVKM. In DNA form, the CDR3 reads TGTGCCAGCAGGTTTTCTTTCGAGTCGCCCTCTGGGGCCAACGTCCTGACTTTC. Amino acid sequence: CASRFSFESPSGANVLTF. The full variable domain, with the rest looked up from reference TRBV28 and TRBJ2-6, is DVKVTQSSRYLVKRTGEKVFLECVQDMDHENMFWYRQDPGLGLRLIYFSYDVKMKEKGDIPEGYSVSREKKERFSLILESASTNQTSMYLCASRFSFESPSGANVLTFGAGSRLTVL.

The J gene is TRBJ2-5, the V gene TRBV27; TRBD2 agrees at 12 bases. V shed 5 bases, J shed 5 bases, and the junction held 9 bases outside the gene matches. The germline V gene encodes CDR1 MNHEY and CDR2 SMNVEV (reference sequence). This CDR3 region has 16 residues. The DNA of the CDR3 is TGTGCCAGCAGTCGAAGACTAGCGGGAGCCCGGGAGACCCAGTACTTC. It yields the protein CASSRRLAGARETQYF.

This clonotype was detected many times. This sequence joins TRBV11-2 and TRBJ2-7, with 8 bases aligning to TRBD2. V lost 0 bases to trimming and J lost 3 bases; unmatched junction nucleotides: 4. This CDR3 is 15 amino acids long. Per the germline V gene, CDR1 is SGHAT and CDR2 is FQNNGV. The CDR3 sequence is CASSLEQRGFYEQYF. CDR3 sequence (DNA): TGTGCCAGCAGCTTAGAACAGCGGGGGTTCTACGAGCAGTACTTC.

This sequence joins TRBV6-1 and TRBJ2-2; D is uncertain. Germline CDR1 MNHNS, CDR2 SASEGT. This CDR3 has 14 amino acids. Trimming removed 6 bases from V and 2 bases from J, with 10 bases in between. The CDR3 loop is CASRRDTNTGELFF. Written as DNA, the CDR3 is TGTGCCAGCAGAAGAGACACAAACACCGGGGAGCTGTTTTTT.

This clonotype was observed many times. This chain uses TRBV30 with TRBJ2-7; the match to TRBD1 covers 9 bases. Trimming took 3 bases from V and 4 from J; bases not matched to a gene: 1. Germline V CDR1 and CDR2: GTSNPN, SVGIG (reference sequence). The length of the CDR3 is 12 residues. The CDR3 sequence is CAWRQGAYEQYF. CDR3 bases: TGTGCCTGGAGACAGGGGGCATACGAGCAGTACTTC.

In this sample, this clonotype turned up many times. V is TRBV5-1 and J is TRBJ2-3; tentative D call: TRBD1 (5 bases). Trimming cost V 4 bases and J 2 bases, with 11 bases left between them. The CDR3 is made up of 14 amino acids. CDR1 and CDR2 from the germline V gene are SGHRS and YFSETQ. The CDR3 sequence: CASSPTVITDTQYF. The CDR3 DNA follows: TGCGCCAGCAGCCCGACAGTTATCACAGATACGCAGTATTTT.